The clone carrying this T cell receptor beta chain was observed a few times. Its antigen is unknown. What was sequenced were expressed TCRB transcripts, since all of the isolated RNA had been reverse transcribed. Average reads for naive, central memory and regulatory T cell samples were about 3.6 million. TCRdb keeps only in-frame clones here, not all; method: immunoSEQ multiplex PCR. Of roughly 180,000 clones listed, less than 9.5% are singletons. The CDR3 totals 15 residues. Germline CDR1 and CDR2: SGHNT and YENEEA. Trimming took 1 base from V and 0 from J; bases not matched to a gene: 2. The sample is drawn from a study of beta chain features in type 1 diabetes. Study summary: Patients shared similar age, gender and cell yields with healthy donors. Taken together, all samples contributed 95 million to 110 million examined sorted cells. Study results and caveats: A moderate, significant TCRB CDR3 shortening appeared in type 1 diabetes across four CD4+ subsets. Naive, central memory and regulatory TCRB repertoires appeared more similar among patients than healthy donors.

The sequence derives from a woman aged 40 to 49 with type 1 diabetes. What was sequenced was central memory CD4+ T cells from blood. The chain is built from TRBV11-3 and TRBJ1-1; 7 bases agree with TRBD1. CDR3 loop: CASSLGDSLNTEAFF. The DNA of the CDR3 is TGTGCCAGCAGCTTAGGGGACAGCTTGAACACTGAAGCTTTCTTT. Variable domain in full (rest from reference TRBV11-3 and TRBJ1-1): EAGVVQSPRYKIIEKKQPVAFWCNPISGHNTLYWYLQNLGQGPELLIRYENEEAVDDSQLPKDRFSAERLKGVDSTLKIQPAELGDSAVYLCASSLGDSLNTEAFFGQGTRLTVV.